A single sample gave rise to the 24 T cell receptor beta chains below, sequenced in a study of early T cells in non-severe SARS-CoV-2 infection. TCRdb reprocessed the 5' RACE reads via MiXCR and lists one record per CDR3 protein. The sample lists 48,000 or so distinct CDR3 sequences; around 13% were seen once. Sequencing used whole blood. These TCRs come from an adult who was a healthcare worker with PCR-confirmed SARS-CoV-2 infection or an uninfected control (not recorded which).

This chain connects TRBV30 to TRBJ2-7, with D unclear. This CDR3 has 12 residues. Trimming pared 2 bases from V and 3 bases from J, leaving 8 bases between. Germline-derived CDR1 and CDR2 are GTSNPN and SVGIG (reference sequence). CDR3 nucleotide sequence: TGTGCCTGGAGTCTAAATGACTACGAGCAGTACTTC. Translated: CAWSLNDYEQYF.

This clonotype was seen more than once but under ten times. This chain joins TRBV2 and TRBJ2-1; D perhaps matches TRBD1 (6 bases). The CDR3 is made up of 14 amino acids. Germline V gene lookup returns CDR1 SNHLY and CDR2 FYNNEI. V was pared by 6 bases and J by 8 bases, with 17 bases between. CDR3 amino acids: CASSKGGSIDEQFF. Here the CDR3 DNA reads TGTGCCAGCAGCAAAGGGGGTTCTATAGATGAGCAGTTCTTC.

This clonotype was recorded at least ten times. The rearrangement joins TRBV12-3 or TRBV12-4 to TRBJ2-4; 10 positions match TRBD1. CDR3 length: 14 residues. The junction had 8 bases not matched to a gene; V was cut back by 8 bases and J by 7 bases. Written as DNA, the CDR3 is TGTGCCAGCGGTGGACAGGGGGTACTGAACATTCAGTACTTC. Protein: CASGGQGVLNIQYF.

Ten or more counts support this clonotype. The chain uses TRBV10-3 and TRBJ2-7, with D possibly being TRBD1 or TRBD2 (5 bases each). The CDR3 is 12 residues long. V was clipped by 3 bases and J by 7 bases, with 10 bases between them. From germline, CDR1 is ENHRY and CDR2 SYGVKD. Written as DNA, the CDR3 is TGTGCCATCAGTGACTACGAGGGGGAGCAGTACTTC. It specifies CAISDYEGEQYF.

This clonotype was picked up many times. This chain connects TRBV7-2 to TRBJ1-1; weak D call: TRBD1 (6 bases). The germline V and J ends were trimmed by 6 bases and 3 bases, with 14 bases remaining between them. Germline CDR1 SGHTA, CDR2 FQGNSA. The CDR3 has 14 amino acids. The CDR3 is CASSTTGQYTEAFF. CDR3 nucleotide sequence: TGTGCCAGCAGTACGACCGGACAGTACACTGAAGCTTTCTTT. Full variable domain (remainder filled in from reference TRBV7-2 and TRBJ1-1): GAGVSQSPSNKVTEKGKDVELRCDPISGHTALYWYRQSLGQGLEFLIYFQGNSAPDKSGLPSDRFSAERTGGSVSTLTIQRTQQEDSAVYLCASSTTGQYTEAFFGQGTRLTVV.

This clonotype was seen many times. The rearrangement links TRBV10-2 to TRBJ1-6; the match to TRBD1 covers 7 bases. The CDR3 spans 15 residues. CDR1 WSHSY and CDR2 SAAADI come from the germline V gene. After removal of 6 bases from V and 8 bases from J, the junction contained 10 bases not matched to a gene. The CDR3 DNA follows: TGCGCCAGCAGCGCAACAGGGGCGCGCGATTCACCCCTCCACTTT. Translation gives CASSATGARDSPLHF.

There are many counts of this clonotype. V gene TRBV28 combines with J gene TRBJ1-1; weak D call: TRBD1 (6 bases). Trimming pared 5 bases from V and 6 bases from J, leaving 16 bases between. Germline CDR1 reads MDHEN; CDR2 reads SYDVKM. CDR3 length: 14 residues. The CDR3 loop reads CASSPWGGLAEAFF. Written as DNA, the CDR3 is TGTGCCAGCAGTCCCTGGGGGGGGCTGGCTGAAGCTTTCTTT.

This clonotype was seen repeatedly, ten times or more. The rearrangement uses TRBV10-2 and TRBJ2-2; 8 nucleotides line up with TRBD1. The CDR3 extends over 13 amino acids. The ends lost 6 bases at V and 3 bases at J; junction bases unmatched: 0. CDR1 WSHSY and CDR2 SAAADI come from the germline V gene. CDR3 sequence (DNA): TGCGCCAGCAGGGACAGGGACACCGGGGAGCTGTTTTTT. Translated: CASRDRDTGELFF.

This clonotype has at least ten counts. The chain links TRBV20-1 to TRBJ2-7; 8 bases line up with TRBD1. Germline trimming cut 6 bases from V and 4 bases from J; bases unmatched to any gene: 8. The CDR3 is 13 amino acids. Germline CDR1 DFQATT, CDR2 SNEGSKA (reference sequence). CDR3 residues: CSAGQGAGYEQYF. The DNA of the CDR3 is TGCAGTGCGGGGCAGGGGGCGGGTTACGAGCAGTACTTC.

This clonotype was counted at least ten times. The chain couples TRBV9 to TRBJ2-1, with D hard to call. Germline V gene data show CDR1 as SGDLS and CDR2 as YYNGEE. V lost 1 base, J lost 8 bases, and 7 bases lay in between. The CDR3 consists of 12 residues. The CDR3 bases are TGTGCCAGCAGCGTAATCGCTCATGAGCAGTTCTTC. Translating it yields CASSVIAHEQFF. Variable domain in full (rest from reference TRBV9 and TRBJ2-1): DSGVTQTPKHLITATGQRVTLRCSPRSGDLSVYWYQQSLDQGLQFLIQYYNGEERAKGNILERFSAQQFPDLHSELNLSSLELGDSALYFCASSVIAHEQFFGPGTRLTVL.

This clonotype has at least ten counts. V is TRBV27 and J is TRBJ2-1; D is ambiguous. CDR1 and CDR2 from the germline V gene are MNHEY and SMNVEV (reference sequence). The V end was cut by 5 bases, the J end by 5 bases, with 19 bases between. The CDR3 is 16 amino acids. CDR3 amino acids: CASSIYLRRSHNEQFF. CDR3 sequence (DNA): TGTGCCAGCAGTATATACCTAAGGCGGTCCCACAATGAGCAGTTCTTC.

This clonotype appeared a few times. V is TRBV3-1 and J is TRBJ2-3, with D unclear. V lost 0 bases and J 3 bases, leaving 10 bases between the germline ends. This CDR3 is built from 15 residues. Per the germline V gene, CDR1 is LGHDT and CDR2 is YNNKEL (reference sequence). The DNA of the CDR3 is TGTGCCAGCAGCCAAGAAGGCAGGTCGACAGATACGCAGTATTTT. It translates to CASSQEGRSTDTQYF.

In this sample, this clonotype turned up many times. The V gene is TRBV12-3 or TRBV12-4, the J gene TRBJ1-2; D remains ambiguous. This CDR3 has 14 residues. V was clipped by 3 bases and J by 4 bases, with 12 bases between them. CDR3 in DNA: TGTGCCAGCAGTTTGTTCAACGGAGCCTATGGCTACACCTTC. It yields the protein CASSLFNGAYGYTF.

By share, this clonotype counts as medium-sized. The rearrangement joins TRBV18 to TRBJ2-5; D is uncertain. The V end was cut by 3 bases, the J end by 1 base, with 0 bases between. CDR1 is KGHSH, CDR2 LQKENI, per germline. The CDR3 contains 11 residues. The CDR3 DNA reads TGTGCCAGCTCACCCCAAGAGACCCAGTACTTC. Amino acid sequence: CASSPQETQYF.

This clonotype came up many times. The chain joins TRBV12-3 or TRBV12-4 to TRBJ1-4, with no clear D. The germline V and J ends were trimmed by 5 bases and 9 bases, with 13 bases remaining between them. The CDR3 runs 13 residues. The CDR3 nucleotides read TGTGCCAGCAGTCTCCGGCCCTGGAAAAAACTGTTTTTT. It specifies CASSLRPWKKLFF.

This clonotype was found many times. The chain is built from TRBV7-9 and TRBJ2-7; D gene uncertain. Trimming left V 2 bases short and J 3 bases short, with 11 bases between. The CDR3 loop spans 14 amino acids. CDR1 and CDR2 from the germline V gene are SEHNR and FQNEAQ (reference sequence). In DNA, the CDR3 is TGTGCCAGCAGCTTACTTCCAGGCAACTACGAGCAGTACTTC. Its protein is CASSLLPGNYEQYF. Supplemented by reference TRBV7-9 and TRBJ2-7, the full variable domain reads DTGVSQNPRHKITKRGQNVTFRCDPISEHNRLYWYRQTLGQGPEFLTYFQNEAQLEKSRLLSDRFSAERPKGSFSTLEIQRTEQGDSAMYLCASSLLPGNYEQYFGPGTRLTVT.

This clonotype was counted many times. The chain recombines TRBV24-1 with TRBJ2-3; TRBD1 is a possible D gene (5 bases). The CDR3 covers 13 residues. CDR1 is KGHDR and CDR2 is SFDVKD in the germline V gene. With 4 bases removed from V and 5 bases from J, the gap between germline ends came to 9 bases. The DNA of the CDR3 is TGTGCCACCAGTGACTACACAGGAGATACGCAGTATTTT. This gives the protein CATSDYTGDTQYF.

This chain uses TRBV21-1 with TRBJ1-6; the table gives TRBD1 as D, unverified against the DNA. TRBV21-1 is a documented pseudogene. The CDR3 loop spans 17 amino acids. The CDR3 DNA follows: TGTGCCAGCAGGAAGGGGCAGAATAAATCGAAGCAGTCACCCCTCCACTTT. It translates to CASRKGQNKSKQSPLHF.

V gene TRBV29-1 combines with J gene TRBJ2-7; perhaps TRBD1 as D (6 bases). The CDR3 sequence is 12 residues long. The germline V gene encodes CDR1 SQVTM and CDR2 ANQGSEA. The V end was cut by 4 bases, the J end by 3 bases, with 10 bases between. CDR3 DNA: TGCAGCGTTGCCATACAGGGCTACGAGCAGTACTTC. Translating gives CSVAIQGYEQYF.

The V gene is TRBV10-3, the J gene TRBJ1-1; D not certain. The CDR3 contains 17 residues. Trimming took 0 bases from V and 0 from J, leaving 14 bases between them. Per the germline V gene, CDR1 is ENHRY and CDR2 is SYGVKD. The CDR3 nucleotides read TGTGCCATCAGTGAGTCAACATCGCGGACGATGAACACTGAAGCTTTCTTT. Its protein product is CAISESTSRTMNTEAFF.

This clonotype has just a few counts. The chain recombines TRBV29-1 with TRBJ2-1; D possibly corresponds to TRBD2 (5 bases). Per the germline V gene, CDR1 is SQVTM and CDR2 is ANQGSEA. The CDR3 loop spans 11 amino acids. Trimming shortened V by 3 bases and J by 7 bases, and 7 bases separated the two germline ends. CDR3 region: CSVDRRNEQFF. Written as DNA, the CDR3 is TGCAGCGTTGACCGGAGGAATGAGCAGTTCTTC.

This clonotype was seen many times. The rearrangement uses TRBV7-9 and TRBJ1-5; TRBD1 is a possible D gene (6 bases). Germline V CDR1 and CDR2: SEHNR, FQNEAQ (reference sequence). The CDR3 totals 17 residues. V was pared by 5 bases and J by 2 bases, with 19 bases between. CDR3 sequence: CASSLGAGSGGNQPQHF. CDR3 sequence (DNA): TGTGCCAGCAGCCTGGGGGCAGGCAGCGGGGGCAATCAGCCCCAGCATTTT.

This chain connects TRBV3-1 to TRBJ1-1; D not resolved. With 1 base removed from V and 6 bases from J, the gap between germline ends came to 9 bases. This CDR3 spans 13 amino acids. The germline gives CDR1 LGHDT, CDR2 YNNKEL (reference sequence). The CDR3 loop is CASSQVRGSEAFF. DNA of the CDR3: TGTGCCAGCAGCCAAGTGCGGGGTTCTGAAGCTTTCTTT.

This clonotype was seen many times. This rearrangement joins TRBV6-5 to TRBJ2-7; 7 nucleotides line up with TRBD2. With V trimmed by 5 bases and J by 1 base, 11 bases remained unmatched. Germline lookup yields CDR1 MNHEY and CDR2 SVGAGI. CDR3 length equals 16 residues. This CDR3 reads CASSRTGGPNSYEQYF. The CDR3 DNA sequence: TGTGCCAGCAGTCGAACGGGAGGCCCTAATTCCTACGAGCAGTACTTC.